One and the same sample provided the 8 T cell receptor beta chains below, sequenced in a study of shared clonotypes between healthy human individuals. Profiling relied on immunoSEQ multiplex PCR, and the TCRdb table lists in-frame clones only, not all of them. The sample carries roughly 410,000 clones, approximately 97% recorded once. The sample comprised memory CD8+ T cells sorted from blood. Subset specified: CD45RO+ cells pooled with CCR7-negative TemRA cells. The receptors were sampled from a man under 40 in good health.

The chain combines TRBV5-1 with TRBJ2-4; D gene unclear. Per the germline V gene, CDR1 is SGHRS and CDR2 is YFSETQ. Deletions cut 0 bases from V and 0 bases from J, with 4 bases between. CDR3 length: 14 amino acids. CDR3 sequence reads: CASSLDIAKNIQYF. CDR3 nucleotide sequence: TGCGCCAGCAGCTTGGACATAGCCAAAAACATTCAGTACTTC.

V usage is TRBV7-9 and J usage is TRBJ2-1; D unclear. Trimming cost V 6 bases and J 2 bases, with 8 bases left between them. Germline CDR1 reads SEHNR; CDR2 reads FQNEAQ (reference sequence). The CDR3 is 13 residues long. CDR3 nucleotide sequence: TGTGCCAGCAGTTTTACAGCCTACAATGAGCAGTTCTTC. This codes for CASSFTAYNEQFF.

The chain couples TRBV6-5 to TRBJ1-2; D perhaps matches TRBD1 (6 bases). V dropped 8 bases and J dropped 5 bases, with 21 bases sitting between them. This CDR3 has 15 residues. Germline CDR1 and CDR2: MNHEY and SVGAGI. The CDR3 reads CASAPPQGKRYGYTF. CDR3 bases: TGTGCCAGCGCCCCCCCTCAGGGGAAAAGGTATGGCTACACCTTC.

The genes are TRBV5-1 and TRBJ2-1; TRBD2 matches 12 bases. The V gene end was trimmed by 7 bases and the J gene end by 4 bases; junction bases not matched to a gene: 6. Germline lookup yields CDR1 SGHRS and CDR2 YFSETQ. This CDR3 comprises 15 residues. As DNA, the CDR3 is TGCGCCAGCGACCTAGCGGGAGGGGAATACAATGAGCAGTTCTTC. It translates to CASDLAGGEYNEQFF.

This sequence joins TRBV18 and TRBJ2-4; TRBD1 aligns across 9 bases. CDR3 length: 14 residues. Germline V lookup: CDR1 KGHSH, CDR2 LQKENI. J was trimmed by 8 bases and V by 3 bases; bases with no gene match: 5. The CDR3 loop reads CASSPRTGADIQYF. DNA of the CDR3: TGTGCCAGCTCACCGAGGACAGGGGCGGACATTCAGTACTTC. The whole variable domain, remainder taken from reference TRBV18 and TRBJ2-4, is NAGVMQNPRHLVRRRGQEARLRCSPMKGHSHVYWYRQLPEEGLKFMVYLQKENIIDESGMPKERFSAEFPKEGPSILRIQQVVRGDSAAYFCASSPRTGADIQYFGAGTRLSVL.

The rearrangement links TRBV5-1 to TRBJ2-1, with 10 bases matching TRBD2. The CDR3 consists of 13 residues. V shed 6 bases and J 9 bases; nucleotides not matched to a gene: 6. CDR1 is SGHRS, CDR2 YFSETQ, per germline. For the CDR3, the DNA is TGCGCCAGCAACCTAGCGGGAGAGGGTGAGCAGTTCTTC. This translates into CASNLAGEGEQFF.

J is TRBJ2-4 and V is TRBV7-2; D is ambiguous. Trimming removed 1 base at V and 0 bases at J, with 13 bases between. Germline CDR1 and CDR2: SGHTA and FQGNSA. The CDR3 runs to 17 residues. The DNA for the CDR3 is TGTGCCAGCAGCTTAGACGCAGCCCCGATAGCCAAAAACATTCAGTACTTC. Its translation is CASSLDAAPIAKNIQYF.

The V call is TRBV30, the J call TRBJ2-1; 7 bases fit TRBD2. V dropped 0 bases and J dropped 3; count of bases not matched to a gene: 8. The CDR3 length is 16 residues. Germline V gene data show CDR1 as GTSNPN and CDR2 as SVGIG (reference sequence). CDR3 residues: CAWSVTGTTNYNEQFF. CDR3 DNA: TGTGCCTGGAGTGTCACCGGGACTACCAACTACAATGAGCAGTTCTTC.